The 24 T cell receptor beta chains below all came from one sample that was sequenced in a study of identical twins (dated by TCRdb to the mid-2010s). Library preparation was by 5' RACE. TCRdb names Illumina HiSeq 2000 as the instrument used. TCRdb reprocessed the public reads (quality trimming at Q25 with fastp, clone calling with MiXCR) and kept in-frame beta chains. Rows with one shared CDR3 protein collapse into an entry with the most common genes and DNA. Present in this sample are 420,000 or so distinct CDR3 sequences, approximately 17% of which were seen just once. Roughly 12% of the sample rests with the top ten. The specimen sequenced was naive T cells sorted from blood. The sample's cell subset or site label, decoded: cells isolated with a human naive T-cell isolation kit. The source of these receptors is a man aged 50-60 years in good health.

This rearrangement joins TRBV20-1 to TRBJ1-2, with D possibly TRBD1 on 6 matching bases. This CDR3 spans 15 amino acids. Trimming took 0 bases from V and 4 from J, leaving 15 bases between them. The germline V gene encodes CDR1 DFQATT and CDR2 SNEGSKA (reference sequence). The CDR3: CSARERATGAYGYTF. CDR3 coding DNA: TGCAGTGCTAGAGAAAGGGCAACGGGGGCCTATGGCTACACCTTC.

The chain's CDR3 is CSAREGRNTEAFF. The CDR3 region has the DNA TGCAGTGCTAGAGAAGGCCGGAACACTGAAGCTTTCTTT. The genes are TRBV20-1 and TRBJ1-1, with D unclear. Trimming took 0 bases from V and 1 from J, leaving 6 bases between them. This CDR3 has 13 amino acids. CDR1 is DFQATT and CDR2 is SNEGSKA in the germline V gene (reference sequence).

This rearrangement joins TRBV7-6 to TRBJ2-1; 11 bases line up with TRBD2. Germline V gives CDR1 SGHVS, CDR2 FNYEAQ. V trimming: 0 bases; J trimming: 10 bases; junction bases outside the gene matches: 5. This CDR3 is built from 15 residues. CDR3 nucleotides: TGTGCCAGCAGCTTAGCAAGTAGCGGGAGGGGCGAGCAGTTCTTC. This translates into CASSLASSGRGEQFF.

This clonotype showed up many times. This CDR3 fails to terminate in the conserved phenylalanine or tryptophan, so it likely reflects a read error. It is unclear where the CDR3 begins or ends on the DNA, so no DNA is shown, and the CDR3 is as TCRdb lists it. The rearrangement links TRBV7-8 to TRBJ2-7; TRBD1, as called in the table, went unchecked against the DNA. Germline V lookup: CDR1 SGHVS, CDR2 FQNEAQ. Including both end residues, the CDR3 is 12 amino acids long. The CDR3 protein is CASSPPGPGVLL.

The V call is TRBV4-1, the J call TRBJ2-1; 11 positions match TRBD2. Losses at the gene ends were 4 bases for V and 6 bases for J; bases not matched to a gene: 8. The CDR3 is 16 amino acids. Germline CDR1 is MGHRA and CDR2 is YSYEKL. The CDR3, as DNA: TGCGCCAGCAGCCCCCTGGGACTAGCGGAATTCAATGAGCAGTTCTTC. Encoded protein: CASSPLGLAEFNEQFF.

This clonotype was detected only a few times. This chain links TRBV7-3 with TRBJ2-7, with a possible D match to TRBD1 (6 bases). Trimming cost V 2 bases and J 5 bases, with 16 bases left between them. CDR1 is SGHTA, CDR2 FQGTGA, per germline. The CDR3 sequence is 15 residues long. The CDR3: CASSLLGNPGDEQYF. CDR3 nucleotide sequence: TGTGCCAGCAGCTTATTAGGCAACCCAGGGGACGAGCAGTACTTC.

In its sample, this clonotype was seen a few times. The rearrangement joins TRBV20-1 to TRBJ2-7; possibly TRBD1 or TRBD2 for D (6 bases each). The ends were cut back, 4 bases at V and 5 bases at J, with 12 bases in the middle. The CDR3 runs to 12 residues. The germline V gene has CDR1 DFQATT and CDR2 SNEGSKA (reference sequence). CDR3 bases: TGCAGTGCTACGGACGGGGGCCACGAGCAGTACTTC. It encodes CSATDGGHEQYF.

This rearrangement joins TRBV20-1 to TRBJ2-7, with TRBD2 matching over 8 bases. With 3 bases clipped from V and 1 base from J, the junction kept 5 bases outside the gene matches. The CDR3 runs 14 residues. Germline V gene lookup returns CDR1 DFQATT and CDR2 SNEGSKA (reference sequence). DNA of the CDR3: TGCAGTGCTAGTCGGGGGGGGCAATCCTACGAGCAGTACTTC. It encodes CSASRGGQSYEQYF.

This clonotype has a count of ten or more. The V and J genes are TRBV27 and TRBJ1-1; D is unresolved. Germline V CDR1 and CDR2: MNHEY, SMNVEV (reference sequence). The CDR3 has 13 residues. Trimming stripped 8 bases from V and 2 bases from J, with 12 bases between. Written as DNA, the CDR3 is TGTGCCAGCTCCGGCCGAATTAACACTGAAGCTTTCTTT. Translating gives CASSGRINTEAFF.

The genes are TRBV2 and TRBJ2-5, with D unclear. The length of the CDR3 is 13 residues. V shed 7 bases and J shed 5 bases, with 14 bases lying between them. The germline CDR1 and CDR2 sequences are SNHLY and FYNNEI. CDR3 residues: CASNQNRWETQYF. For the CDR3, the DNA is TGTGCCAGCAATCAAAACCGGTGGGAGACCCAGTACTTC.

This clonotype was counted a few times. CDR3 in amino acids: CSVTTGEGENNEQFF. For the CDR3, the DNA is TGCAGCGTTACCACAGGGGAGGGGGAGAACAATGAGCAGTTCTTC. This rearrangement joins TRBV29-1 to TRBJ2-1, with D perhaps being TRBD1 or TRBD2 (7 bases each). The CDR3 has 15 residues. Germline V lookup: CDR1 SQVTM, CDR2 ANQGSEA. Between the trimmed V and J ends, which lost 5 bases and 5 bases, there was a span of 19 bases.

This clonotype appeared once. The chain couples TRBV5-4 to TRBJ2-5; D not resolved. Trimming cost V 4 bases and J 5 bases, with 9 bases left between them. The germline V gene has CDR1 SGHNT and CDR2 YYREEE (reference sequence). This CDR3 is built from 12 residues. The CDR3: CASSRVPETQYF. In nucleotides, the CDR3 is TGTGCCAGCAGCCGGGTTCCGGAGACCCAGTACTTC. Full variable domain (remainder filled in from reference TRBV5-4 and TRBJ2-5): ETGVTQSPTHLIKTRGQQVTLRCSSQSGHNTVSWYQQALGQGPQFIFQYYREEENGRGNFPPRFSGLQFPNYSSELNVNALELDDSALYLCASSRVPETQYFGPGTRLLVL.

This clonotype was counted at least ten times. The rearrangement links TRBV6-5 to TRBJ1-2, with TRBD1 identical over 11 bases. This CDR3 contains 15 residues. Germline CDR1 reads MNHEY; CDR2 reads SVGAGI. After removal of 2 bases from V and 5 bases from J, the junction contained 4 bases not matched to a gene. CDR3 residues: CASSYDGTGGYGYTF. CDR3 in DNA: TGTGCCAGCAGTTACGACGGGACAGGGGGTTATGGCTACACCTTC.

This clonotype has at least ten counts. The chain couples TRBV6-5 to TRBJ1-6, with a weak D call TRBD1 (6 bases). The CDR3 extends over 17 amino acids. V dropped 0 bases and J dropped 9 bases, with 18 bases sitting between them. Germline V gene data show CDR1 as MNHEY and CDR2 as SVGAGI. CDR3 amino acids: CASSYSLTQGSSSPLHF. The CDR3 DNA reads as TGTGCCAGCAGTTACTCCCTCACCCAGGGGTCTTCTTCACCCCTCCACTTT.

The chain employs TRBV5-1 and TRBJ1-1; no reliable D call. V was trimmed by 4 bases and J by 5 bases, leaving 12 bases between them. The CDR3 length is 13 residues. From germline, CDR1 is SGHRS and CDR2 YFSETQ. CDR3 residues: CASSPLTGTEAFF. DNA of the CDR3: TGCGCCAGCAGCCCCTTGACCGGTACTGAAGCTTTCTTT. The full variable domain, with the rest looked up from reference TRBV5-1 and TRBJ1-1, is KAGVTQTPRYLIKTRGQQVTLSCSPISGHRSVSWYQQTPGQGLQFLFEYFSETQRNKGNFPGRFSGRQFSNSRSEMNVSTLELGDSALYLCASSPLTGTEAFFGQGTRLTVV.

This clonotype has at least ten counts. V usage is TRBV10-3 and J usage is TRBJ1-1; 8 bases match TRBD1. V was pared by 4 bases and J by 5 bases, with 6 bases of the junction left unmatched. Germline-derived CDR1 and CDR2 are ENHRY and SYGVKD. This CDR3 is built from 14 residues. The CDR3 region is CAISGDRGDTEAFF. Written as DNA, the CDR3 is TGTGCCATCAGTGGAGACAGGGGAGATACTGAAGCTTTCTTT.

This clonotype was seen a few times. V usage is TRBV18 and J usage is TRBJ2-7; D remains unclear. Germline CDR1 and CDR2: KGHSH and LQKENI. The V end lost 0 bases, the J end lost 3 bases, and 6 bases lay between the germline ends. This CDR3 contains 13 residues. The CDR3 loop is CASSPPGYYEQYF. CDR3 sequence (DNA): TGTGCCAGCTCACCACCAGGTTACTACGAGCAGTACTTC.

This clonotype was observed a handful of times. This chain links TRBV28 with TRBJ1-3; 7 nucleotides align to TRBD1. The CDR3 runs 15 residues. Germline loops: CDR1 MDHEN, CDR2 SYDVKM. Germline trimming cut 6 bases from V and 0 bases from J; bases unmatched to any gene: 5. The CDR3 sequence is CASRSGQNSGNTIYF. DNA of the CDR3: TGTGCCAGCAGGTCGGGACAGAACTCTGGAAACACCATATATTTT.

This clonotype came up many times. This chain's CDR3 is CASQGPLYNEQFF. CDR3 nucleotides: TGTGCCAGCCAGGGACCGCTCTACAATGAGCAGTTCTTC. V is TRBV7-9 and J is TRBJ2-1; D might be TRBD1 or TRBD2, each matching 5 bases. The length of the CDR3 is 13 residues. Germline lookup yields CDR1 SEHNR and CDR2 FQNEAQ (reference sequence). The V end lost 8 bases, the J end lost 3 bases, and 11 bases lay between the germline ends.

This clonotype was observed a few times. This rearrangement joins TRBV7-9 to TRBJ2-7; D gene unclear. CDR3 length: 16 amino acids. V gave up 4 bases and J gave up 2 bases, with 18 bases separating them. Germline V lookup: CDR1 SEHNR, CDR2 FQNEAQ (reference sequence). The CDR3 sequence is CASSYPPEGITYEQYF. The CDR3 DNA is TGTGCCAGCAGCTATCCCCCCGAAGGGATAACCTACGAGCAGTACTTC.

This clonotype was observed once. A much bigger clone sits one base away, suggesting this may be a read error. As DNA, the CDR3 is TGTGCCAGCAGCCTCCCCTCGGGGAACTCCGGGGAGCTGTTTTTT. Translated: CASSLPSGNSGELFF. The genes are TRBV4-2 and TRBJ2-2, with D possibly being TRBD2 (5 bases). The CDR3 length is 15 residues. Germline V gives CDR1 LGHNA, CDR2 YNFKEQ.

The chain links TRBV9 to TRBJ2-1; 8 bases agree with TRBD2. Germline V CDR1 and CDR2: SGDLS, YYNGEE. Losses at the gene ends were 0 bases for V and 4 bases for J; bases not matched to a gene: 3. This CDR3 is 15 amino acids long. The CDR3 bases are TGTGCCAGCAGCGTAGGTAGCGGGATGTACAATGAGCAGTTCTTC. The encoded protein is CASSVGSGMYNEQFF.

This clonotype showed up just a few times. The rearrangement links TRBV11-2 to TRBJ2-5, with 16 bases fitting TRBD2. CDR1 SGHAT and CDR2 FQNNGV come from the germline V gene. The V gene end was trimmed by 4 bases and the J gene end by 5 bases; junction bases not matched to a gene: 10. The CDR3 totals 18 residues. CDR3: CASSSTGLAGGREETQYF. As DNA, the CDR3 is TGTGCCAGCAGCTCTACGGGACTAGCGGGAGGGCGGGAGGAGACCCAGTACTTC.

This clonotype was observed a handful of times. Germline and junction disagree at one end, which may indicate a read error. The gene calls are TRBV7-9 and TRBJ2-7; the match to TRBD2 covers 10 bases. The length of the CDR3 is 14 residues. CDR1 SEHNR and CDR2 FQNEAQ come from the germline V gene (reference sequence). CDR3 region: CASSLAGVGYEQYF. CDR3 coding DNA: TGTGCCAGCAGCCTAGCGGGGGTGGGCTACGAGCAGTACTTC.